The 17 T cell receptor beta chains in this list originate from one sample, sequenced in a study of shared clonotypes between healthy human individuals. Clones were read by immunoSEQ multiplex PCR, and TCRdb kept only the in-frame ones, dropping some. Found here are about 470,000 clones, more than 75% of them singletons; the top ten hold less than 15%. Sequencing was performed on PBMCs. Source of these receptors: a woman aged 35 to 49 in good health. Some clones in this sample may be carry-over from other donors' samples.

This chain connects TRBV7-8 to TRBJ2-1; the D gene is possibly TRBD2 (6 bases). The germline gives CDR1 SGHVS, CDR2 FQNEAQ. The V and J ends lost 1 base and 6 bases respectively, with 7 bases between them. The CDR3 consists of 13 residues. The CDR3 is CASSLGLVNEQFF. For the CDR3, the DNA is TGTGCCAGCAGCTTAGGACTAGTCAATGAGCAGTTCTTC.

The chain links TRBV4-2 to TRBJ1-3, with a possible D match to TRBD1 (5 bases). Germline CDR1 and CDR2: LGHNA and YNFKEQ. Trimming cost V 0 bases and J 6 bases, with 9 bases left between them. The CDR3 loop spans 14 amino acids. The CDR3 DNA reads TGTGCCAGCAGCCAAGAGGGGGGAGAAAACACCATATATTTT. Protein sequence: CASSQEGGENTIYF.

The chain uses TRBV9 and TRBJ2-3; perhaps TRBD2 as D (7 bases). Germline V CDR1 and CDR2: SGDLS, YYNGEE. Trimming removed 0 bases at V and 2 bases at J, with 13 bases between. CDR3 length: 16 residues. The CDR3 DNA follows: TGTGCCAGCAGCGTAGGAGGGGGAGGGTTCACAGATACGCAGTATTTT. Residues: CASSVGGGGFTDTQYF.

In nucleotides, the CDR3 is TGTGCCAGCAGAAAGAGCGGGAGTGTCGATACGCAGTATTTT. It yields the protein CASRKSGSVDTQYF. The chain carries TRBV28 and TRBJ2-3; 8 bases map to TRBD2. The CDR3 spans 14 residues. CDR1 is MDHEN and CDR2 is SYDVKM in the germline V gene. V was pared by 6 bases and J by 6 bases, with 8 bases of the junction left unmatched. The full variable domain, rest sourced from reference TRBV28 and TRBJ2-3, is DVKVTQSSRYLVKRTGEKVFLECVQDMDHENMFWYRQDPGLGLRLIYFSYDVKMKEKGDIPEGYSVSREKKERFSLILESASTNQTSMYLCASRKSGSVDTQYFGPGTRLTVL.

The rearrangement links TRBV4-3 to TRBJ1-4; the D gene is possibly TRBD1 (6 bases). The CDR3 is made up of 15 amino acids. CDR1 is LGHNA, CDR2 YSLEER, per germline. Trimming stripped 0 bases from V and 4 bases from J, with 9 bases between. CDR3 DNA: TGCGCCAGCAGCCAAGAAACAGGGAGTAATGAAAAACTGTTTTTT. This gives the protein CASSQETGSNEKLFF.

The chain recombines TRBV28 with TRBJ2-1; D is perhaps TRBD1 (6 bases). This CDR3 spans 17 amino acids. V lost 8 bases and J lost 0, with 20 bases in between. The germline CDR1 and CDR2 sequences are MDHEN and SYDVKM. The CDR3 nucleotides read TGTGCCAGCGGGACCCCGGGACACCGTTTCTCCTACAATGAGCAGTTCTTC. Protein: CASGTPGHRFSYNEQFF. The full variable domain, with the rest looked up from reference TRBV28 and TRBJ2-1, is DVKVTQSSRYLVKRTGEKVFLECVQDMDHENMFWYRQDPGLGLRLIYFSYDVKMKEKGDIPEGYSVSREKKERFSLILESASTNQTSMYLCASGTPGHRFSYNEQFFGPGTRLTVL.

V usage is TRBV7-3 and J usage is TRBJ2-5; 8 bases fit TRBD1. Germline V gene sequence: CDR1 SGHTA, CDR2 FQGTGA. The V gene end was trimmed by 4 bases and the J gene end by 1 base; junction bases not matched to a gene: 5. CDR3 length: 15 amino acids. The DNA of the CDR3 is TGTGCCAGCAGCTATGGGACAGGCTTCCAAGAGACCCAGTACTTC. Translation: CASSYGTGFQETQYF.

J is TRBJ1-3 and V is TRBV5-1; D is ambiguous. Germline V gene lookup returns CDR1 SGHRS and CDR2 YFSETQ. V was clipped by 2 bases and J by 0 bases, with 9 bases between them. The CDR3 totals 15 residues. In DNA form, the CDR3 reads TGCGCCAGCAGCTTAAAGGGCTTCTCTGGAAACACCATATATTTT. Its protein product is CASSLKGFSGNTIYF.

The chain uses TRBV6-1 and TRBJ1-1; D ambiguous. This CDR3 region has 13 residues. CDR1 and CDR2 (germline): MNHNS, SASEGT. V was clipped by 4 bases and J by 7 bases, with 13 bases between them. The CDR3 nucleotides are TGTGCCAGCAGTGCTTCACCCGAGGGTGAAGCTTTCTTT. It encodes CASSASPEGEAFF.

V and J are TRBV5-4 and TRBJ1-5; D is uncertain. This CDR3 is 13 amino acids long. V lost 1 base and J 7 bases, leaving 9 bases between the germline ends. Germline V gene data show CDR1 as SGHNT and CDR2 as YYREEE (reference sequence). In DNA form, the CDR3 reads TGTGCCAGCAGCTTGAGGCAAATCCAGCCCCAGCATTTT. It translates to CASSLRQIQPQHF.

About this clone itself: Other nucleotide sequences in the sample specify the same CDR3. The CDR3 bases are TGTGCCAGCAGCGTACTAGCGAGCTCCTACAATGAGCAGTTCTTC. Its translation is CASSVLASSYNEQFF. V gene TRBV9 combines with J gene TRBJ2-1; tentatively, D is TRBD2 (6 bases). Germline values: CDR1 SGDLS, CDR2 YYNGEE. CDR3 length equals 15 residues. The ends were cut back, 1 base at V and 0 bases at J, with 8 bases in the middle.

This chain connects TRBV6-4 to TRBJ2-7, with 7 bases aligning to TRBD2. The junction had 8 bases not matched to a gene; V was cut back by 3 bases and J by 3 bases. Germline CDR1 reads MRHNA; CDR2 reads SNTAGT. The CDR3 runs 15 residues. In DNA form, the CDR3 reads TGTGCCAGCAGTGAAAGTAGCGGGCATGGCTACGAGCAGTACTTC. Translated: CASSESSGHGYEQYF.

This chain links TRBV30 with TRBJ2-7, with D perhaps TRBD1 (6 bases). The CDR3 contains 17 residues. The V and J ends lost 0 bases and 7 bases respectively, with 25 bases between them. Germline V gives CDR1 GTSNPN, CDR2 SVGIG (reference sequence). This chain's CDR3 is CAWSVRGTLAPLGEQYF. The CDR3 DNA is TGTGCCTGGAGTGTAAGGGGGACCCTAGCTCCACTGGGGGAGCAGTACTTC.

The genes are TRBV30 and TRBJ2-5, with 11 bases identical to TRBD2. J lost 4 bases, V lost 5 bases, and 6 bases had no gene match. Germline loops: CDR1 GTSNPN, CDR2 SVGIG (reference sequence). This CDR3 contains 14 residues. CDR3 region: CAWVAGGPSETQYF. The CDR3 nucleotides read TGTGCCTGGGTAGCGGGAGGGCCCTCAGAGACCCAGTACTTC.

This chain joins TRBV6-5 and TRBJ1-5, with D perhaps TRBD1 (5 bases). The CDR3 has 14 residues. Germline V gene data show CDR1 as MNHEY and CDR2 as SVGAGI. V gave up 2 bases and J gave up 6 bases, with 11 bases separating them. The CDR3 coding sequence is TGTGCCAGCAGTTACCTCAGGGATGGTCAGCCCCAGCATTTT. This sequence encodes CASSYLRDGQPQHF.

This clone was counted between two and nine times. J is TRBJ2-1 and V is TRBV5-4; a weak D match, TRBD1 (5 bases). Per the germline V gene, CDR1 is SGHNT and CDR2 is YYREEE (reference sequence). The CDR3 consists of 18 residues. The V end was cut by 4 bases, the J end by 0 bases, with 20 bases between. The CDR3 nucleotides are TGTGCCAGCAGCCTTTATATAAGGACATTAAGCTCCTACAATGAGCAGTTCTTC. Its protein product is CASSLYIRTLSSYNEQFF. Based on the CDR3 plus reference TRBV5-4 and TRBJ2-1, the full variable domain is ETGVTQSPTHLIKTRGQQVTLRCSSQSGHNTVSWYQQALGQGPQFIFQYYREEENGRGNFPPRFSGLQFPNYSSELNVNALELDDSALYLCASSLYIRTLSSYNEQFFGPGTRLTVL.

The chain recombines TRBV5-1 with TRBJ2-3, with D possibly being TRBD2 (5 bases). V dropped 2 bases and J dropped 3 bases, with 19 bases sitting between them. The CDR3 length is 17 residues. Per the germline V gene, CDR1 is SGHRS and CDR2 is YFSETQ. The CDR3 DNA follows: TGCGCCAGCAGCTTCGGACTCACGACGATAGGAACAGATACGCAGTATTTT. This translates into CASSFGLTTIGTDTQYF.